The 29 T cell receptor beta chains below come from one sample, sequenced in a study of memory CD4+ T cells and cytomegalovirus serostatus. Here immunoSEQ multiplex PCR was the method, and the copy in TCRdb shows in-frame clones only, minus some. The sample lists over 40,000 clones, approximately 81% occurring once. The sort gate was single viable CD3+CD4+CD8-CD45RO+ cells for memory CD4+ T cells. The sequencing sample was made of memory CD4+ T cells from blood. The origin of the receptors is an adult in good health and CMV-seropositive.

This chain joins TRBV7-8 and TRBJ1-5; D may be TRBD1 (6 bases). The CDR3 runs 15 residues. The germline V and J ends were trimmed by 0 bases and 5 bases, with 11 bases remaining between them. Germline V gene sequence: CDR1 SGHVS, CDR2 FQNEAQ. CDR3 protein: CASSLALTGHQPQHF. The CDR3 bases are TGTGCCAGCAGCTTAGCCCTGACAGGCCATCAGCCCCAGCATTTT.

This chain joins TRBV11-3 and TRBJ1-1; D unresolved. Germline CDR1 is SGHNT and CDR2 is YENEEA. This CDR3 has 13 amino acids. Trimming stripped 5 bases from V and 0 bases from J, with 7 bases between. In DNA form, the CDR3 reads TGTGCCAGCAGCCCTGAGATGAACACTGAAGCTTTCTTT. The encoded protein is CASSPEMNTEAFF.

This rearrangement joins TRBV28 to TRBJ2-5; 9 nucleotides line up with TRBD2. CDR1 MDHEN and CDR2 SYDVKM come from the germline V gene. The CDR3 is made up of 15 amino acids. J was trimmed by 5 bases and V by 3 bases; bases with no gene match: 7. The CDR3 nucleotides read TGTGCCAGCAGTTTCTTGCGGGGGGGGTTTGAGACCCAGTACTTC. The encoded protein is CASSFLRGGFETQYF.

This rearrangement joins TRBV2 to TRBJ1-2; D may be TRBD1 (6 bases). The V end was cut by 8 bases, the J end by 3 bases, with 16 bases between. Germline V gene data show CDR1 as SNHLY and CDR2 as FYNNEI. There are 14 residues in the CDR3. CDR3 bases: TGTGCCAGCGGAGCAGGGGTCAGGGACTATGGCTACACCTTC. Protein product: CASGAGVRDYGYTF.

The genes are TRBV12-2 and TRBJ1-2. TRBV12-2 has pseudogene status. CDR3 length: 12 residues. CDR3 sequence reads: CASRPLDEGYTF. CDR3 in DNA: TGTGCAAGTCGCCCTCTTGACGAAGGCTACACCTTC.

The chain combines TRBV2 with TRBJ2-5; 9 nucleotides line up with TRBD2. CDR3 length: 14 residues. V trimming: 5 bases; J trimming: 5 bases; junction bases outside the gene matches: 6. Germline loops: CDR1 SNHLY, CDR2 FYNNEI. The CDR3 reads CASSKLAGSETQYF. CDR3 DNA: TGTGCCAGCAGTAAACTAGCGGGTTCGGAGACCCAGTACTTC. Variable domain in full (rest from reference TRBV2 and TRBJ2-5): EPEVTQTPSHQVTQMGQEVILRCVPISNHLYFYWYRQILGQKVEFLVSFYNNEISEKSEIFDDQFSVERPDGSNFTLKIRSTKLEDSAMYFCASSKLAGSETQYFGPGTRLLVL.

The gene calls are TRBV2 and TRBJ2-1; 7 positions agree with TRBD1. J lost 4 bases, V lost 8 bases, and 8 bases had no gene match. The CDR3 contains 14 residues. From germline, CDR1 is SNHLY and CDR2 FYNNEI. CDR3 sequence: CASLWDRNYNEQFF. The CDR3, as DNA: TGTGCCAGCCTCTGGGACAGAAATTACAATGAGCAGTTCTTC.

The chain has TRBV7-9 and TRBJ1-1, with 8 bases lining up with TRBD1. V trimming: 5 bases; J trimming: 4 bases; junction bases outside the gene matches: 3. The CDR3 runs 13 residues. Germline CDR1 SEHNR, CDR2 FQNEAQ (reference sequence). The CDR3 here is CASSATGGTEAFF. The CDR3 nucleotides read TGTGCCAGCAGCGCAACAGGGGGCACTGAAGCTTTCTTT.

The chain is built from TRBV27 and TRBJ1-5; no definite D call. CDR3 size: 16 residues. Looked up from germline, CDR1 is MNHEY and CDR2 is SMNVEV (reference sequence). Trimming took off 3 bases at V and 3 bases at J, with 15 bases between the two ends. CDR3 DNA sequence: TGTGCCAGCAGTTTGCTGGCAGACCCTATCAATCAGCCCCAGCATTTT. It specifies CASSLLADPINQPQHF.

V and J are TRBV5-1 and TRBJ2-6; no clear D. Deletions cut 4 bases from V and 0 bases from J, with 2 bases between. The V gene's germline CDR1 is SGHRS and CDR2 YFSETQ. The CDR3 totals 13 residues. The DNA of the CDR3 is TGCGCCAGCAGCGTCTCTGGGGCCAACGTCCTGACTTTC. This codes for CASSVSGANVLTF.

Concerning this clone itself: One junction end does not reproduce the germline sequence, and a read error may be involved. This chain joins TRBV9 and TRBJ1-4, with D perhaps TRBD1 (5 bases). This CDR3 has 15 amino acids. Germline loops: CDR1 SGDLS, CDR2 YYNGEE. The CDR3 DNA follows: TGTGCCAGCACCGTAGGGCAGGGTGAATATGAAAAACTGTTTTTT. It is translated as CASTVGQGEYEKLFF.

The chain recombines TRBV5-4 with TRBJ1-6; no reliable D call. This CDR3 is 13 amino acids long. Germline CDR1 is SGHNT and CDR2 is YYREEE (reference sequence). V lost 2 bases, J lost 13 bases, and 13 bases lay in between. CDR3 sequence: CASSFRDPGPLHF. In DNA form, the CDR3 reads TGTGCCAGCAGCTTCCGGGATCCCGGGCCCCTCCACTTT. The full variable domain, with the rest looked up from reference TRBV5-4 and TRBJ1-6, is ETGVTQSPTHLIKTRGQQVTLRCSSQSGHNTVSWYQQALGQGPQFIFQYYREEENGRGNFPPRFSGLQFPNYSSELNVNALELDDSALYLCASSFRDPGPLHFGNGTRLTVT.

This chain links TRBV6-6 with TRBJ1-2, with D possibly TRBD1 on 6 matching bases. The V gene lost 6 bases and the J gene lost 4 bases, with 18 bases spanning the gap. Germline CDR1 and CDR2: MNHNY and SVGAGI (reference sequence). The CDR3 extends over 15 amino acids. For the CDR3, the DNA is TGTGCCAGCAGGGAGAACAGGGACTGGGGCTATGGCTACACCTTC. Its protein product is CASRENRDWGYGYTF.

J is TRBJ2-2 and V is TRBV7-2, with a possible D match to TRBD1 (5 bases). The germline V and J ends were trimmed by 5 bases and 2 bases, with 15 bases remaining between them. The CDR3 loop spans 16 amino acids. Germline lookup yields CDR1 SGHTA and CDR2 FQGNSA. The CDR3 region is CASSVSPGQNTGELFF. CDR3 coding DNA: TGTGCCAGCAGCGTCAGCCCCGGACAAAACACCGGGGAGCTGTTTTTT.

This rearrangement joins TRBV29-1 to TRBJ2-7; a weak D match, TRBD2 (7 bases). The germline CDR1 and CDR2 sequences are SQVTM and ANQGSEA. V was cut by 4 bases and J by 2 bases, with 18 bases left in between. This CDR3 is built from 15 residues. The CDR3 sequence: CSVGGGGAGPYEQYF. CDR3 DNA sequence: TGCAGCGTTGGGGGGGGCGGGGCAGGCCCCTACGAGCAGTACTTC.

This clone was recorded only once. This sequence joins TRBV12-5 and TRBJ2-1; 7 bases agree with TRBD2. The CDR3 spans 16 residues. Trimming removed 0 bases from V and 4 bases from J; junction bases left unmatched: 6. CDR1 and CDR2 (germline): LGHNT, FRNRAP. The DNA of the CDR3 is TGTGCTAGTGGTTTGGTAGTAACTAGCGAATACAATGAGCAGTTCTTC. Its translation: CASGLVVTSEYNEQFF. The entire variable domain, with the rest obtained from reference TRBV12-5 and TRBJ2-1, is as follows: DARVTQTPRHKVTEMGQEVTMRCQPILGHNTVFWYRQTMMQGLELLAYFRNRAPLDDSGMPKDRFSAEMPDATLATLKIQPSEPRDSAVYFCASGLVVTSEYNEQFFGPGTRLTVL.

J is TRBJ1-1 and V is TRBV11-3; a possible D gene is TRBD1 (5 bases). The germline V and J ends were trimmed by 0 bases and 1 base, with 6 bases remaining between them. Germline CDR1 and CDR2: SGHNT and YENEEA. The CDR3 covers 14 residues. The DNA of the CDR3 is TGTGCCAGCAGCTTAGAGGGGCCGAACACTGAAGCTTTCTTT. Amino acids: CASSLEGPNTEAFF.

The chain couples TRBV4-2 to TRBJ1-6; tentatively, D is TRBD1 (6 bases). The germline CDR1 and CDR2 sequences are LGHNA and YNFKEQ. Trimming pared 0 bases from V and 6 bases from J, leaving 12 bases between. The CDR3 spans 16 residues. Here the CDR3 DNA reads TGTGCCAGCAGCCAAGACGGGGGGGCTGGTAATTCACCCCTCCACTTT. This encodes CASSQDGGAGNSPLHF.

The CDR3 sequence is CATSTPTLGRYNEQFF. The CDR3 region has the DNA TGTGCCACCAGCACCCCAACGTTGGGCAGATACAATGAGCAGTTCTTC. This rearrangement joins TRBV15 to TRBJ2-1; D unresolved. The germline gives CDR1 LNHNV, CDR2 YYDKDF (reference sequence). This CDR3 is 16 amino acids long. V lost 4 bases to trimming and J lost 4 bases, with 17 bases between them.

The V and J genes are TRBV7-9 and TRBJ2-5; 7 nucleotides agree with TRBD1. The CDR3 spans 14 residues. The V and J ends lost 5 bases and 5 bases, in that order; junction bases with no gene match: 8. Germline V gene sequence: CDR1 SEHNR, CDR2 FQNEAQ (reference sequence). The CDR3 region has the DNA TGTGCCAGCAGCCAATTGGACAGGACGGAGACCCAGTACTTC. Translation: CASSQLDRTETQYF.

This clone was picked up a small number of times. CDR3 protein: CASRPAWDSKNIQYF. In DNA form, the CDR3 reads TGTGCCAGCAGGCCAGCGTGGGACAGTAAAAACATTCAGTACTTC. This chain connects TRBV7-8 to TRBJ2-4; 7 bases map to TRBD1. The germline V gene has CDR1 SGHVS and CDR2 FQNEAQ. V was pared by 6 bases and J by 4 bases, with 9 bases of the junction left unmatched. This CDR3 has 15 amino acids.

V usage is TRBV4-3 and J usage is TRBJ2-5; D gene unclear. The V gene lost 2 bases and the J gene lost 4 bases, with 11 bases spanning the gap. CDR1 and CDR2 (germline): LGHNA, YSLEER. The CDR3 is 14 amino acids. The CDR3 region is CASSQNMVGETQYF. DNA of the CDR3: TGCGCCAGCAGCCAAAATATGGTGGGAGAGACCCAGTACTTC.

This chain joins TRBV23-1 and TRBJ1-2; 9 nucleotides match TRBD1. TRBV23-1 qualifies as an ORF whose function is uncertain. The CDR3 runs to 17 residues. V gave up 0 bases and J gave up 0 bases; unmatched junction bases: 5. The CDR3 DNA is TGCGCCAGCAGTCAATCGGGGAGACAGGGGGCTAACTATGGCTACACCTTC. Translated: CASSQSGRQGANYGYTF.

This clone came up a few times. This CDR3 reads CASSQGGINYGYTF. The CDR3 DNA reads TGTGCCAGCAGCCAGGGGGGTATAAACTATGGCTACACCTTC. The chain has TRBV6-1 and TRBJ1-2, with 7 bases lining up with TRBD1. The germline V gene encodes CDR1 MNHNS and CDR2 SASEGT. The CDR3 is made up of 14 amino acids. V lost 6 bases to trimming and J lost 2 bases; unmatched junction nucleotides: 6.

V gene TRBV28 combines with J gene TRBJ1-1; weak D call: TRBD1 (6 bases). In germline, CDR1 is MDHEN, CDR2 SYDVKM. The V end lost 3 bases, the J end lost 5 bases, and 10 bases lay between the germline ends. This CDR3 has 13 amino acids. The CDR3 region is CASSFEGGTEAFF. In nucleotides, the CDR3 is TGTGCCAGCAGTTTTGAAGGGGGTACTGAAGCTTTCTTT.

The CDR3 sequence: CASSQTPGTLTYEQYF. In DNA form, the CDR3 reads TGCGCCAGCAGCCAGACCCCCGGGACGCTTACCTACGAGCAGTACTTC. The chain is built from TRBV4-1 and TRBJ2-7; the D gene could be TRBD1 or TRBD2 (5 bases each). Germline CDR1 MGHRA, CDR2 YSYEKL. This CDR3 region has 16 residues. V was trimmed by 3 bases and J by 2 bases, leaving 17 bases between them.

The CDR3 is CASSLWRGPQETQYF. In DNA, the CDR3 is TGTGCCAGCAGCTTATGGCGGGGGCCCCAAGAGACCCAGTACTTC. V and J are TRBV7-2 and TRBJ2-5, with D possibly being TRBD2 (7 bases). The ends were cut back, 2 bases at V and 1 base at J, with 11 bases in the middle. Per the germline V gene, CDR1 is SGHTA and CDR2 is FQGNSA. The CDR3 consists of 15 residues.

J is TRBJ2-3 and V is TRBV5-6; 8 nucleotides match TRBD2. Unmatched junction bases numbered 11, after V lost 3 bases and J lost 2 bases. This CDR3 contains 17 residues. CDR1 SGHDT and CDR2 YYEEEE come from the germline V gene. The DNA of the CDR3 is TGTGCCAGCAGCTCTTTCTTGACTAGCGCTATCACAGATACGCAGTATTTT. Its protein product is CASSSFLTSAITDTQYF.

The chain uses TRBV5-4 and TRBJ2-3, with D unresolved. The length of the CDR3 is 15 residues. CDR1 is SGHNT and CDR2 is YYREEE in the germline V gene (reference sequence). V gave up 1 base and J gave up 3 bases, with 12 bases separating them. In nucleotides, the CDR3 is TGTGCCAGCAGCTTGCCAGGCGCCGGGACAGATACGCAGTATTTT. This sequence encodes CASSLPGAGTDTQYF.